This T cell receptor (beta chain) was found in a study of spatial heterogeneity in lung cancer. About the research overall: The count of detected beta-chain sequences consistently exceeded that of alpha-chain sequences. Study-level results: Tumor mutation count correlated with how many alpha and beta TCRs expanded intratumorally.

The time point denotes: sample taken at primary tumor resection. Samples were obtained from roughly 65 donors, all untreated early-stage non-small cell lung cancer patients. Sequencing of whole RNA from tumor, nontumor lung or frozen PBMC involved no sorting. Many counts were recorded for this clonotype. Its target is unknown. This sequence may be a read error, since a much larger clone differs from it by one base. This beta chain represents an off-target read in a library built for alpha chains; its size is of limited meaning. TCR cDNA molecules each carried a unique molecular identifier. TCRdb redid the calling of the 5' RACE reads with MiXCR, one entry per CDR3 protein. The sample has about 7,400 distinct CDR3 sequences, 11% to 15% seen once. Here the sequenced sample was lung tumor tissue, taken at surgery. This clonotype was sampled from a female donor with early-stage non-small cell lung cancer.

Here the CDR3 reads CAISSQRQGLNEKLFF. Here the CDR3 DNA reads TGTGCCATCAGCTCGCAACGACAGGGGCTTAATGAAAAACTGTTTTTT. This rearrangement joins TRBV5-5 to TRBJ1-4; TRBD1 matches at 8 bases. This CDR3 has 16 amino acids. Germline V gene lookup returns CDR1 SGHKS and CDR2 YYEKEE (reference sequence).